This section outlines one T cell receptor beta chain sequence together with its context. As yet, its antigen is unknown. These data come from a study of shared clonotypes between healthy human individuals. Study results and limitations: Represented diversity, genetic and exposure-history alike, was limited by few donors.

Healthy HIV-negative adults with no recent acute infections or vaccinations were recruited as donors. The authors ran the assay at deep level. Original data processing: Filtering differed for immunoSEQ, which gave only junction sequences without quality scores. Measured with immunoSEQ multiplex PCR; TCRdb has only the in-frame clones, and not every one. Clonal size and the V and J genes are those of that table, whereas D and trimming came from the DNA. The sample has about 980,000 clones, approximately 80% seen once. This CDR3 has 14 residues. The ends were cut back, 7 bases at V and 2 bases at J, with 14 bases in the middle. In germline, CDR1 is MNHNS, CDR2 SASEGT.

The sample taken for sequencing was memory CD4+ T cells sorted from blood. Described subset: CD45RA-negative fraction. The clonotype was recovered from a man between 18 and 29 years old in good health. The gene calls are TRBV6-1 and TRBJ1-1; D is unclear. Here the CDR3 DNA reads TGTGCCAGCACCCCGGCGGAGCGAAACACTGAAGCTTTCTTT. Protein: CASTPAERNTEAFF.